The rows below give T cell receptor beta chains drawn from one sample of a study of radiotherapy plus CTLA-4 blockade in lung cancer. Sequencing was performed with immunoSEQ multiplex PCR; in TCRdb, only in-frame clones are kept and a portion is missing. The sample lists 45,000 or so clones; less than 85% were seen once. The starting material was peripheral blood, obtained from a patient treated with radiotherapy plus ipilimumab. The receptors originated from a human donor with non-small cell lung cancer who had stable disease on radiotherapy plus ipilimumab. Each CDR3 is given with its conserved first and last residue. The order of the fields is CDR3 protein, CDR3 DNA, J gene, V gene, D gene, clone size. D genes are given only for firm matches. Clone size, where shown, is once, few, many, or a class for clones that have expanded.

CASSKLPVQEGMNTEAFF | TGTGCCAGCAGCAAACTACCAGTCCAAGAGGGTATGAACACTGAAGCTTTCTTT | TRBJ1-1 | TRBV21-1 | . | few
CASSLGQGYQPQHF | TGTGCCAGCAGTTTAGGACAGGGATATCAGCCCCAGCATTTT | TRBJ1-5 | TRBV28 | TRBD1 | .
CASSLVTVNTEAFF | TGTGCCAGCAGCTTAGTGACAGTGAACACTGAAGCTTTCTTT | TRBJ1-1 | TRBV11-1 | . | .
CASTPGQGAADTQYF | TGTGCCAGCACCCCCGGACAGGGGGCAGCAGATACGCAGTATTTT | TRBJ2-3 | TRBV25-1 | TRBD1 | .
CASSLVSDSGGYTF | TGTGCCAGCAGCTTGGTATCTGACTCGGGTGGCTACACCTTC | TRBJ1-2 | TRBV5-4 | . | .
CSARQVEQQYF | TGCAGTGCTCGTCAGGTAGAGCAGCAGTACTTC | TRBJ2-7 | TRBV20-1 | . | .
CASAQNYGYTF | TGTGCCAGCGCTCAAAACTATGGCTACACCTTC | TRBJ1-2 | TRBV6-6 | . | .
CASSTPGQGYGYTF | TGTGCCAGTAGTACACCCGGACAGGGCTATGGCTACACCTTC | TRBJ1-2 | TRBV19 | TRBD1 | .
CASSPGPQETQYF | TGTGCCAGCTCACCGGGCCCTCAAGAGACCCAGTACTTC | TRBJ2-5 | TRBV18 | . | .
CASSNLAGVEDTQYF | TGCGCCAGCAGCAACTTAGCGGGGGTTGAAGATACGCAGTATTTT | TRBJ2-3 | TRBV5-1 | TRBD2 | .
CASESGASSRSNQPQHF | TGTGCCAGTGAGTCTGGGGCCTCCTCCCGAAGCAATCAGCCCCAGCATTTT | TRBJ1-5 | TRBV18 | . | .
CASSQMGVGGTEAFF | TGCGCCAGCAGCCAAATGGGGGTAGGGGGCACTGAAGCTTTCTTT | TRBJ1-1 | TRBV4-1 | . | .
CASSEAGARDEQYF | TGCGCCAGCAGTGAGGCGGGGGCCCGCGACGAGCAGTACTTC | TRBJ2-7 | TRBV10-1 | . | .
CASTRDSHNSPLHF | TGTGCCAGCACCCGGGACAGCCATAATTCACCCCTCCACTTT | TRBJ1-6 | TRBV6-1 | TRBD1 | .
CASSFDRANNYGYTF | TGTGCCAGTAGTTTCGACAGGGCCAATAACTATGGCTACACCTTC | TRBJ1-2 | TRBV19 | TRBD1 | .
CASSFQSRPGNTIYF | TGTGCCAGCAGTTTTCAGAGTCGCCCTGGAAACACCATATATTTT | TRBJ1-3 | TRBV28 | . | .
CASSEQGMDTGELFF | TGCGCCAGCAGTGAACAAGGGATGGACACCGGGGAGCTGTTTTTT | TRBJ2-2 | TRBV10-1 | . | .
CASSVGGVEAFF | TGTGCCAGCAGCGTAGGGGGGGTGGAAGCTTTCTTT | TRBJ1-1 | TRBV9 | . | few
CASSLDTTPLAIGYTF | TGTGCCAGCAGCTTGGATACAACCCCCCTCGCTATAGGCTACACCTTC | TRBJ1-2 | TRBV5-5 | . | .
CASSRLLAGSYNEQFF | TGCGCCAGCAGCCGCCTGCTAGCGGGGTCCTACAATGAGCAGTTCTTC | TRBJ2-1 | TRBV4-1 | TRBD2 | few
CASDPTGVIGNTIYF | TGTGCCAGCGACCCGACAGGGGTGATTGGAAACACCATATATTTT | TRBJ1-3 | TRBV2 | TRBD1 | .
CASSWGQGARDTQYF | TGCGCCAGCAGCTGGGGACAGGGGGCACGAGATACGCAGTATTTT | TRBJ2-3 | TRBV5-1 | TRBD1 | .
CATSRDWPGGLNTGELFF | TGTGCCACCAGCAGAGATTGGCCGGGGGGTCTGAACACCGGGGAGCTGTTTTTT | TRBJ2-2 | TRBV15 | TRBD2 | .
CAWRPPGTVAGELFF | TGTGCCTGGAGGCCACCGGGGACGGTAGCCGGGGAGCTGTTTTTT | TRBJ2-2 | TRBV30 | . | .
CASSLAPARGNTEAFF | TGTGCCAGCAGCTTAGCGCCCGCCAGGGGGAACACTGAAGCTTTCTTT | TRBJ1-1 | TRBV7-8 | . | .
CASSREAEAFF | TGTGCCAGCAGCCGAGAAGCTGAAGCTTTCTTT | TRBJ1-1 | TRBV7-8 | . | .
CAWSVLGVAYEQYF | TGTGCCTGGAGTGTCTTGGGGGTGGCCTACGAGCAGTACTTC | TRBJ2-7 | TRBV30 | . | .
CASSLPGQKNYGYTF | TGTGCCAGCAGCCTCCCGGGACAGAAGAACTATGGCTACACCTTC | TRBJ1-2 | TRBV5-8 | TRBD1 | .
CASRLQGLGYGYTF | TGTGCCAGCAGGCTACAGGGGCTGGGCTATGGCTACACCTTC | TRBJ1-2 | TRBV28 | TRBD1 | .
CASSYGQRYTF | TGTGCCAGCAGCTATGGACAGCGCTACACCTTC | TRBJ1-2 | TRBV7-9 | . | .
CASSKTRGPETQYF | TGTGCCAGCAGCAAAACCAGGGGCCCAGAGACCCAGTACTTC | TRBJ2-5 | TRBV21-1 | . | .
CASSEVGDNEQFF | TGTGCCAGCAGTGAAGTAGGCGACAATGAGCAGTTCTTC | TRBJ2-1 | TRBV2 | . | .
CASSVDSTSEAFF | TGTGCCAGCAGTGTGGACTCGACTAGTGAAGCTTTCTTT | TRBJ1-1 | TRBV2 | . | .
CATSRDMNRATEAFF | TGTGCCACCAGCAGAGATATGAACCGGGCCACTGAAGCTTTCTTT | TRBJ1-1 | TRBV15 | . | .
CASSVRQGSYNSPLHF | TGTGCCAGTAGTGTCCGGCAGGGCTCCTATAATTCACCCCTCCACTTT | TRBJ1-6 | TRBV19 | . | few
CASSPGGVAGDTQYF | TGTGCCAGCAGCCCGGGGGGGGTAGCAGGAGATACGCAGTATTTT | TRBJ2-3 | TRBV11-3 | TRBD2 | .
CASSQGFGNTIYF | TGTGCCAGCTCCCAGGGTTTCGGAAACACCATATATTTT | TRBJ1-3 | TRBV2 | . | .
CASSHGQTYNEQFF | TGTGCCAGCAGCCATGGACAGACCTACAATGAGCAGTTCTTC | TRBJ2-1 | TRBV11-3 | . | .
CASGDRANSPLHF | TGTGCCAGTGGGGACAGGGCTAATTCACCCCTCCACTTT | TRBJ1-6 | TRBV19 | TRBD1 | few